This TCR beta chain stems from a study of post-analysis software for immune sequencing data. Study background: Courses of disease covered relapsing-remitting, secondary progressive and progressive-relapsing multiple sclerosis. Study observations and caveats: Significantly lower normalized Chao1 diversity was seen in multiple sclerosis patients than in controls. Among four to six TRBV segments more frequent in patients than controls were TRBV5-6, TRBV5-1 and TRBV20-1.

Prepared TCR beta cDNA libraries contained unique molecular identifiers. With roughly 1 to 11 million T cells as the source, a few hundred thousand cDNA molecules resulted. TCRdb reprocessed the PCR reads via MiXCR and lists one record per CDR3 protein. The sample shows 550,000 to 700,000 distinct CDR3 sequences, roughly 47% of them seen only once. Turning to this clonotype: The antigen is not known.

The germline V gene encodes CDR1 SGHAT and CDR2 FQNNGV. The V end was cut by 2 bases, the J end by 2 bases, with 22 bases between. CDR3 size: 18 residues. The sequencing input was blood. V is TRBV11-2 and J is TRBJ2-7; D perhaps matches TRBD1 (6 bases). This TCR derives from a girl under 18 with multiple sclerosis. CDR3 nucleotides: TGTGCCAGCAGCTTAAGGGTAACGGTACGGGACACACCCTACGAGCAGTACTTC. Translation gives CASSLRVTVRDTPYEQYF.